This T cell receptor beta chain was retrieved from a study of cytotoxic CD8 clonotypes in ibrutinib-treated CLL. In germline, CDR1 is SGHNT, CDR2 YENEEA. The CDR3 runs 13 residues. V was cut by 6 bases and J by 0 bases, with 8 bases left in between. About this clone itself: The antigen remains unidentified.

Study findings and constraints: Public clonotypes were seen rarely and were contracted or stable on treatment.

Profiled with immunoSEQ multiplex PCR; TCRdb holds only in-frame clones, not every one. The data show roughly 160,000 clones, 70% to 85% seen once. The origin of this receptor is a human donor with chronic lymphocytic leukemia. The chain recombines TRBV11-3 with TRBJ1-1; no reliable D call. This material consisted of PBMCs, taken after 24 months of ibrutinib treatment. The CDR3 spells CASSFNLNTEAFF. For the CDR3, the DNA is TGTGCCAGCAGTTTCAACTTGAACACTGAAGCTTTCTTT.